The 15 T cell receptor beta chains in this list originate from one sample, sequenced in a study of a mutant IDH1 vaccine in newly diagnosed glioma. This sample's time point: week 5, during vaccination. The vaccine gave 300 ug of a 20-mer mutant IDH1 peptide subcutaneously per dose. These TCRs are of unknown antigen specificity. Repertoires were generated with immunoSEQ multiplex PCR, while TCRdb's copy carries only in-frame clones and drops some. The sample shows about 40,000 clones, 90% to 95% of them seen only once. This specimen was PBMCs, taken from a glioma patient whose treatment included an IDH1 peptide vaccine. These receptors were taken from a middle-aged man with glioma.

This chain joins TRBV6-5 and TRBJ2-1, with D hard to call. CDR1 MNHEY and CDR2 SVGAGI come from the germline V gene. Trimming pared 9 bases from V and 5 bases from J, leaving 8 bases between. The CDR3 sequence is 11 residues long. The CDR3 DNA reads TGTGCCAGTCGCAGGCACAATGAGCAGTTCTTC. Translated: CASRRHNEQFF.

The chain recombines TRBV7-3 with TRBJ2-5; possibly TRBD1 or TRBD2 for D (6 bases each). The V gene lost 4 bases and the J gene lost 4 bases, with 13 bases spanning the gap. This CDR3 spans 14 amino acids. Per germline, CDR1 SGHTA and CDR2 FQGTGA. The CDR3 spells CASSSSGAGETQYF. The CDR3 DNA sequence: TGTGCCAGCAGCTCCTCGGGGGCCGGAGAGACCCAGTACTTC. Filled out from reference TRBV7-3 and TRBJ2-5, the complete variable domain reads GAGVSQTPSNKVTEKGKYVELRCDPISGHTALYWYRQSLGQGPEFLIYFQGTGAADDSGLPNDRFFAVRPEGSVSTLKIQRTERGDSAVYLCASSSSGAGETQYFGPGTRLLVL.

Judged by abundance, this clone is medium-sized. The sample carries other DNA sequences with the same CDR3. The CDR3 DNA reads TGTGCCAGCAGGGGACTAGCGGAGTACCAAGAGACCCAGTACTTC. It specifies CASRGLAEYQETQYF. The chain couples TRBV7-9 to TRBJ2-5, with 11 bases identical to TRBD2. In germline, CDR1 is SEHNR, CDR2 FQNEAQ (reference sequence). J gave up 0 bases and V 6 bases, and 3 bases lay outside the gene matches. The CDR3 covers 15 residues. Combining the CDR3 with reference TRBV7-9 and TRBJ2-5 gives the whole variable domain DTGVSQNPRHKITKRGQNVTFRCDPISEHNRLYWYRQTLGQGPEFLTYFQNEAQLEKSRLLSDRFSAERPKGSFSTLEIQRTEQGDSAMYLCASRGLAEYQETQYFGPGTRLLVL.

The genes are TRBV15 and TRBJ1-5; D gene unclear. This CDR3 is built from 15 residues. Germline lookup yields CDR1 LNHNV and CDR2 YYDKDF (reference sequence). CDR3 bases: TGTGAAACTCCTAAAAAGCCGACGGGCAATCAGCCCCAGCATTTT. It is translated as CETPKKPTGNQPQHF.

The chain carries TRBV5-4 and TRBJ2-1; possible D gene TRBD2, 6 bases. Germline lookup yields CDR1 SGHNT and CDR2 YYREEE (reference sequence). V was shortened by 5 bases and J by 4 bases, with 13 bases between the two germline ends. The CDR3 contains 14 residues. The CDR3 DNA sequence: TGTGCCAGCAGAGAAGCTAGCGAGTACAATGAGCAGTTCTTC. Its protein is CASREASEYNEQFF.

The gene calls are TRBV6-5 and TRBJ1-6; 9 nucleotides line up with TRBD1. Unmatched junction bases numbered 6, after V lost 6 bases and J lost 6 bases. Germline CDR1 MNHEY, CDR2 SVGAGI. The CDR3 contains 15 residues. The CDR3 spells CASSYSGQGNSPLHF. The CDR3 DNA reads as TGTGCCAGCAGCTATTCGGGACAGGGTAATTCACCCCTCCACTTT.

V usage is TRBV9 and J usage is TRBJ1-3, with D perhaps matching TRBD1 (5 bases). V gave up 4 bases and J gave up 0 bases, with 17 bases separating them. The CDR3 covers 17 residues. CDR1 is SGDLS, CDR2 YYNGEE, per germline. CDR3 nucleotide sequence: TGTGCCAGCAGCCGAGCGAATCAGGGATTCTCTGGAAACACCATATATTTT. Its protein is CASSRANQGFSGNTIYF.

This clone occurred once. This chain joins TRBV4-1 and TRBJ1-3; 7 bases match TRBD1. V lost 2 bases, J lost 2 bases, and 3 bases stayed unmatched. The CDR3 runs 15 residues. Per germline, CDR1 MGHRA and CDR2 YSYEKL. DNA for the CDR3: TGCGCCAGCAGCCAAACGGGGACAGCTGGAAACACCATATATTTT. It codes for CASSQTGTAGNTIYF.

This rearrangement joins TRBV6-6 to TRBJ2-7; D might be TRBD1 (6 bases). The CDR3 consists of 14 residues. In germline, CDR1 is MNHNY, CDR2 SVGAGI (reference sequence). V lost 8 bases, J lost 1 base, and 15 bases lay in between. The CDR3 region has the DNA TGTGCCAGCGCCAGGTACAGGGTATCCTACGAGCAGTACTTC. Translated: CASARYRVSYEQYF.

The chain joins TRBV29-1 to TRBJ2-4, with a tentative D call TRBD1 (5 bases). Germline V lookup: CDR1 SQVTM, CDR2 ANQGSEA. The CDR3 is made up of 12 amino acids. The V and J ends lost 7 bases and 6 bases respectively, with 13 bases between them. CDR3 sequence (DNA): TGCAGCGGGGGCCCCGAAGGAAACATTCAGTACTTC. It codes for CSGGPEGNIQYF.

This chain joins TRBV30 and TRBJ1-1, with a weak D call TRBD1 (6 bases). Trimming stripped 2 bases from V and 5 bases from J, with 9 bases between. The CDR3 length is 12 residues. The germline gives CDR1 GTSNPN, CDR2 SVGIG (reference sequence). CDR3 DNA: TGTGCCTGGAGTAGGGGGGGAACTGAAGCTTTCTTT. It codes for CAWSRGGTEAFF.

The chain joins TRBV30 to TRBJ1-2, with D unresolved. Looked up from germline, CDR1 is GTSNPN and CDR2 is SVGIG (reference sequence). The CDR3 totals 13 residues. V was pared by 4 bases and J by 4 bases, with 13 bases between. CDR3 residues: CAWTVSAPYGYTF. The CDR3, as DNA: TGTGCCTGGACTGTCTCGGCTCCCTATGGCTACACCTTC.

This chain connects TRBV10-1 to TRBJ1-2; no clear D gene. Trimming shortened V by 6 bases and J by 4 bases, and 12 bases separated the two germline ends. Germline values: CDR1 WNHNN, CDR2 SYGVQD (reference sequence). CDR3 size: 13 residues. CDR3 coding DNA: TGCGCCAGCAGGATAGACGCAAGCTATGGCTACACCTTC. This translates into CASRIDASYGYTF.

Here the CDR3 DNA reads TGTGCCAGCAGCTTAGGGGCATCTAATTACAATGAGCAGTTCTTC. Its protein is CASSLGASNYNEQFF. This chain connects TRBV7-9 to TRBJ2-1; no firm D call. Germline lookup yields CDR1 SEHNR and CDR2 FQNEAQ (reference sequence). V lost 1 base and J 4 bases, leaving 11 bases between the germline ends. The length of the CDR3 is 15 residues.

This sequence joins TRBV6-5 and TRBJ2-7, with a possible D match to TRBD2 (6 bases). V was shortened by 2 bases and J by 1 base, with 9 bases between the two germline ends. The CDR3 length is 14 residues. The V gene's germline CDR1 is MNHEY and CDR2 SVGAGI. The CDR3 coding sequence is TGTGCCAGCAGTTACCTCGGGGGATCCTACGAGCAGTACTTC. This encodes CASSYLGGSYEQYF.